This T cell receptor (beta chain) was sequenced in a study of T cell repertoires in cytomegalovirus infection. As for the study in general: Recently identified HLA-C-restricted CMV epitopes were used, and well-studied HLA-B-restricted CMV epitopes were used as well. Indications came from public TCR beta signatures; they pointed to CMV infection and to a matching HLA type.

A few counts support this clonotype. Its antigen is currently unknown. V was clipped by 4 bases and J by 5 bases, with 18 bases between them. Germline V gives CDR1 SGHTA, CDR2 FQGNSA. The CDR3 totals 16 residues. Study-level results: In two of eight donors, the top clonotype was HLA-C-restricted CMV-specific. The study identified carriers of CMV plus the relevant HLA from cumulative public TCR beta family frequency.

Via MiXCR, TCRdb re-called the reads, giving one row per CDR3 protein. Among approximately 470,000 distinct CDR3 sequences, approximately 40% were seen once, and the ten largest hold approximately 40%. The sequence derives from a human donor in good health (CMV status not recorded). Some clones in this sample may be carry-over from other donors' samples. The sequences come from cultured PBMCs, collected from culture after CMV antigen stimulation. The chain carries TRBV7-2 and TRBJ1-5; tentative D call: TRBD1 (6 bases). CDR3 sequence (DNA): TGTGCCAGCAGCTCACTGAAACAGGGATATGATCAGCCCCAGCATTTT. Residues: CASSSLKQGYDQPQHF.